This TCR beta chain is from a study of blood T cell repertoires in COVID-19. The table came from immunoSEQ multiplex PCR; TCRdb's copy has only in-frame clones and leaves some out. This sample yields about 140,000 clones, of which roughly 82% are seen a single time; roughly 10% belongs to the top ten. This sequence originates from a man between 60 and 75 years old with active or convalescent COVID-19. Sequencing was carried out using peripheral blood.

CDR3 DNA: TGCAGCGCCTTCACAGGCTATGGCTACACCTTC. Protein: CSAFTGYGYTF. The genes are TRBV29-1 and TRBJ1-2, with D perhaps matching TRBD1 (5 bases). With 7 bases removed from V and 4 bases from J, the gap between germline ends came to 10 bases. Germline V gene sequence: CDR1 SQVTM, CDR2 ANQGSEA. The CDR3 is made up of 11 amino acids.